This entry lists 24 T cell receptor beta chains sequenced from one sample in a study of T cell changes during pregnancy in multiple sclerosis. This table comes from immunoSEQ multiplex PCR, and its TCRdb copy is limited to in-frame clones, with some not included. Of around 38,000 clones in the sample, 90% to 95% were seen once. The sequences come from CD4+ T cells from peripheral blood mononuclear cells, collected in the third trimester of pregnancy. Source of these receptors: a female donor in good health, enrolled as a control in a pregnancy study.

The CDR3 reads CASSLAGTSFNEQFF. In DNA, the CDR3 is TGTGCCAGCAGCTTGGCCGGGACTAGCTTTAATGAGCAGTTCTTC. The chain couples TRBV7-9 to TRBJ2-1; 9 positions agree with TRBD2. Looked up from germline, CDR1 is SEHNR and CDR2 is FQNEAQ (reference sequence). V gave up 3 bases and J gave up 7 bases; unmatched junction bases: 7. The CDR3 loop spans 15 amino acids.

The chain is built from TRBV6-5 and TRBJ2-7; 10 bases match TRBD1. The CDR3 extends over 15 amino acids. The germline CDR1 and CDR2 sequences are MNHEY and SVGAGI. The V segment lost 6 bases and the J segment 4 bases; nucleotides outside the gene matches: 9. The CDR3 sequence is CASRPDRGQDYEQYF. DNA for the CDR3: TGTGCCAGCAGGCCCGACAGGGGGCAGGATTACGAGCAGTACTTC.

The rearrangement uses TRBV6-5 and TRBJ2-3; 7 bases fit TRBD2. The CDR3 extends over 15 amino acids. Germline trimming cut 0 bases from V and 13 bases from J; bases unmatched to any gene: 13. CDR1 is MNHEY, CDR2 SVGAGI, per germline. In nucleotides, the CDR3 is TGTGCCAGCAGTTACTCGGGTGTCAGGACTAGGATGGAGTATTTT. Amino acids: CASSYSGVRTRMEYF.

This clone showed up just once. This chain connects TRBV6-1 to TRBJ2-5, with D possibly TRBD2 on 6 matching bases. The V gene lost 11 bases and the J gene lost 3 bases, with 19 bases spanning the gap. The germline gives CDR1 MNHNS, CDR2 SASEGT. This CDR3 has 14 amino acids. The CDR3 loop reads CAGGGPGGEETQYF. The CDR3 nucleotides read TGTGCCGGGGGAGGTCCCGGCGGTGAAGAGACCCAGTACTTC.

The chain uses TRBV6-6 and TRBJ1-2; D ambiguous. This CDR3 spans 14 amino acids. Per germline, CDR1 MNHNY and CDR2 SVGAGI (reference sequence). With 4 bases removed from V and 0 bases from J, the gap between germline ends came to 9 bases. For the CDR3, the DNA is TGTGCCAGCAGTTCCCTAACCCCTAACTATGGCTACACCTTC. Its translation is CASSSLTPNYGYTF.

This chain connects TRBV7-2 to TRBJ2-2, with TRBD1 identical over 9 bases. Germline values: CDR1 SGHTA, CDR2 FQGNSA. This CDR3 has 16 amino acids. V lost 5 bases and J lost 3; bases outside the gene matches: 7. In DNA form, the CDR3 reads TGTGCCAGCAGCCGGGTGGGACAGGGAGACACCGGGGAGCTGTTTTTT. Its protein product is CASSRVGQGDTGELFF.

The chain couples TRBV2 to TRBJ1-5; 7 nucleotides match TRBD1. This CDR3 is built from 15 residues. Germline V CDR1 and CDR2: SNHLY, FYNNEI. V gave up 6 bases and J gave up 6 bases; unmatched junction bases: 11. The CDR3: CASSKNRGDFQPQHF. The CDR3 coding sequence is TGTGCCAGCAGCAAGAACAGGGGTGACTTTCAGCCCCAGCATTTT.

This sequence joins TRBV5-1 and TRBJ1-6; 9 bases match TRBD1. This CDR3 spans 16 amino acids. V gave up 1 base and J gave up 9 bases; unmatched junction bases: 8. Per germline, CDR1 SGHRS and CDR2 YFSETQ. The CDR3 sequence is CASSLMGQGTGSPLHF. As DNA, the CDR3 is TGCGCCAGCAGCTTGATGGGACAGGGAACGGGTTCACCCCTCCACTTT.

DNA of the CDR3: TGTGCCAGCAGTGAAGGGCAGATATACAATGAGCAGTTCTTC. This sequence encodes CASSEGQIYNEQFF. The genes are TRBV6-1 and TRBJ2-1; D call uncertain. This CDR3 has 14 residues. Germline V gene sequence: CDR1 MNHNS, CDR2 SASEGT. V dropped 1 base and J dropped 4 bases, with 8 bases sitting between them.

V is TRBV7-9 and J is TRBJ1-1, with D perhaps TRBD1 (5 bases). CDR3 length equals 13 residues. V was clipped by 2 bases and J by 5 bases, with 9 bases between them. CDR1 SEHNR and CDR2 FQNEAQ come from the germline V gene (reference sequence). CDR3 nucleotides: TGTGCCAGCAGCTTAAGGGGTATGACTGAAGCTTTCTTT. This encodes CASSLRGMTEAFF.

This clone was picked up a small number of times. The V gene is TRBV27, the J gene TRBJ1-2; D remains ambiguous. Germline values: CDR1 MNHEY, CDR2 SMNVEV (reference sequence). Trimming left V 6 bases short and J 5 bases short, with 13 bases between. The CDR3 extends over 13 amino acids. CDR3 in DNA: TGTGCCAGCAGGGAATCGGGGAAGTATGGCTACACCTTC. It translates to CASRESGKYGYTF.

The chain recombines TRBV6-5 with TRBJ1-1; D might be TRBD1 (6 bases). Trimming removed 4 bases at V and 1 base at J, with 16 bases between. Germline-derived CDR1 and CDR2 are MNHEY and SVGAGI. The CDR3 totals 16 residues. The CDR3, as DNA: TGTGCCAGCAGTTCAACTTACAGGGTAAGGAACACTGAAGCTTTCTTT. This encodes CASSSTYRVRNTEAFF.

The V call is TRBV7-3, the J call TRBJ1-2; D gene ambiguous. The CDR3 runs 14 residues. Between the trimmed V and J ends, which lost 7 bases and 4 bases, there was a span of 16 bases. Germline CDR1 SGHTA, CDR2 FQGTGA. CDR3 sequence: CASIIEQSIYGYTF. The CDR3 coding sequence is TGTGCCAGCATCATCGAACAGAGTATCTATGGCTACACCTTC.

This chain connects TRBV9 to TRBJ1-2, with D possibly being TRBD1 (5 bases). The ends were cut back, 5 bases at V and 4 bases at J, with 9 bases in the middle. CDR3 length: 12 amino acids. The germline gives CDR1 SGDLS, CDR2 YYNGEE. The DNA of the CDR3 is TGTGCCAGCAGGGGGGGGATCTATGGCTACACCTTC. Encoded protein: CASRGGIYGYTF.

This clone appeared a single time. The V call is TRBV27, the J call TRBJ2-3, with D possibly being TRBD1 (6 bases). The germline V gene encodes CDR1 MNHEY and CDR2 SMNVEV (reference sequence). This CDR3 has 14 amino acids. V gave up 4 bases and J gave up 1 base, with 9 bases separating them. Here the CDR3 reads CASSWAGGTDTQYF. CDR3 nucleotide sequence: TGTGCCAGCAGTTGGGCAGGGGGCACAGATACGCAGTATTTT.

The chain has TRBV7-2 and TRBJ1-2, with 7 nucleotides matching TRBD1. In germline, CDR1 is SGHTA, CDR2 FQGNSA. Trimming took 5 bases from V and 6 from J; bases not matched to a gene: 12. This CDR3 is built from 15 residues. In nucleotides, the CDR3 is TGTGCCAGCAGCGTAAAACAGGGGATGTCGGATGGCTACACCTTC. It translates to CASSVKQGMSDGYTF.

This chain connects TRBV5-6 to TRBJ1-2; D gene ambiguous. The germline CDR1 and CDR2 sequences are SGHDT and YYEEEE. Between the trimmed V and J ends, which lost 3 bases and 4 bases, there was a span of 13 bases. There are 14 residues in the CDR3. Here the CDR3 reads CASSSWREFYGYTF. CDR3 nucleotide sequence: TGTGCCAGCAGCTCCTGGCGGGAGTTCTATGGCTACACCTTC.

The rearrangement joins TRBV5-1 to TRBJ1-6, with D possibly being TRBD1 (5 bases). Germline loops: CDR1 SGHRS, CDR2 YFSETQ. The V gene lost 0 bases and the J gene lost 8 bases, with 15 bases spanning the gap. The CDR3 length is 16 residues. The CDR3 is CASSLGGRGGDSPLHF. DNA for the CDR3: TGCGCCAGCAGCTTGGGGGGACGCGGCGGGGATTCACCCCTCCACTTT.

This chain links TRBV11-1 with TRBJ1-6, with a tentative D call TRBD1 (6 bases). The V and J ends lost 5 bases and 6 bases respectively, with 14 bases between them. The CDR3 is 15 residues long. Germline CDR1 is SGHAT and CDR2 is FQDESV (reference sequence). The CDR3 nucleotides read TGTGCCAGCAGCCAGGGGTTGGGCGTTAATTCACCCCTCCACTTT. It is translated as CASSQGLGVNSPLHF.

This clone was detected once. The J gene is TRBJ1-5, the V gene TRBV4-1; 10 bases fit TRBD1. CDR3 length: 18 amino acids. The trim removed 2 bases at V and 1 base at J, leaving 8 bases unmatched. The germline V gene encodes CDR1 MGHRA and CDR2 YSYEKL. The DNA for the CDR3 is TGCGCCAGCAGCCAACTTCCGGGACAGGGGCTGAGCAATCAGCCCCAGCATTTT. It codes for CASSQLPGQGLSNQPQHF.

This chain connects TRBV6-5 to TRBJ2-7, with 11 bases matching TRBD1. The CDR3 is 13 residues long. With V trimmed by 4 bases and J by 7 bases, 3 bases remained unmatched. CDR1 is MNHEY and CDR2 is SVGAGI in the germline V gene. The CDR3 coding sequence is TGTGCCAGCAGTTTGGGGACAGGGGGAGAGCAGTACTTC. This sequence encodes CASSLGTGGEQYF.

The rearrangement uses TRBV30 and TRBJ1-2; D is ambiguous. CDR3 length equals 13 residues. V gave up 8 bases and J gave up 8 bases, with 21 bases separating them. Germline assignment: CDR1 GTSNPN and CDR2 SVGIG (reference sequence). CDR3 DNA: TGTGCCGTTGTTTCCCGGGGATCGGTCGGCTACACCTTC. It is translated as CAVVSRGSVGYTF.

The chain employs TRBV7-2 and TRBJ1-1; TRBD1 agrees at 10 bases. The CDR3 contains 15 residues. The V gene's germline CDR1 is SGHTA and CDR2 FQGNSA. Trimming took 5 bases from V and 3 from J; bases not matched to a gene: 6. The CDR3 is CASSPRTGGYTEAFF. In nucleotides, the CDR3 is TGTGCCAGCAGCCCCAGGACAGGGGGTTACACTGAAGCTTTCTTT.

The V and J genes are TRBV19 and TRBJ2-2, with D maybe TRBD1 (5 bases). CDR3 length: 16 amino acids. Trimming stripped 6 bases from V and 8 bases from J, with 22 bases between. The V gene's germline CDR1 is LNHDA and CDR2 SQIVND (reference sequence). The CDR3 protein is CASSDSLTVSSGELFF. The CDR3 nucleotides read TGTGCCAGTAGCGACAGCTTAACTGTTTCGAGTGGGGAGCTGTTTTTT.